This is a list of T cell receptor beta chains from one sample in a study of blood T cells in healthy people across ages. MiXCR was run by TCRdb on the 5' RACE reads, yielding one entry per CDR3 protein. The sample contains a few hundred thousand distinct CDR3 sequences, 25% to 30% of which appear only once. Input material: blood. The origin of the receptors is a woman in her 70s in good health. Each CDR3 is given with its conserved first and last residue. D genes are given only for firm matches. Clone sizes are given selectively: once, few, many, or a class where the clone is expanded.

v_gene,j_gene,abundance,d_gene,CDR3aa,CDR3nt
TRBV9,TRBJ2-7,NA,NA,CASSPYLVGEQYF,TGTGCCAGCAGCCCTTATCTAGTAGGAGAGCAGTACTTC
TRBV12-3/TRBV12-4,TRBJ2-7,NA,TRBD2,CASRGAGGYEQYF,TGTGCCAGCAGGGGTGCGGGAGGGTACGAGCAGTACTTC
TRBV29-1,TRBJ2-4,few,TRBD2,CSVEVRASGRGAKNIQYF,TGCAGCGTTGAAGTGAGGGCTAGCGGGAGGGGAGCCAAAAACATTCAGTACTTC
TRBV24-1,TRBJ1-1,once,TRBD1,CATRGQNPAEAFF,TGTGCCACTAGGGGACAGAACCCCGCTGAAGCTTTCTTT
TRBV5-6,TRBJ1-5,NA,NA,CASSFLGGRQPQHF,TGTGCCAGCAGCTTTTTGGGTGGGCGGCAGCCCCAGCATTTT
TRBV12-5,TRBJ2-2,NA,TRBD1,CASGLSRTGATGELFF,TGTGCTAGTGGTTTGTCCCGGACAGGGGCGACCGGGGAGCTGTTTTTT
TRBV15,TRBJ1-4,NA,NA,CATSNGWTTNEKLFF,TGTGCCACCAGCAATGGCTGGACAACTAATGAAAAACTGTTTTTT
TRBV28,TRBJ2-5,NA,NA,CASRPTGEETQYF,TGTGCCAGCAGGCCGACTGGAGAAGAGACCCAGTACTTC
TRBV28,TRBJ1-2,NA,NA,CASSIRQSAYGYTF,TGTGCCAGCAGTATCCGACAGAGTGCCTATGGCTACACCTTC
TRBV11-2,TRBJ2-1,NA,NA,CASSLRSAHEQFF,TGTGCCAGCAGCTTACGGTCAGCGCATGAGCAGTTCTTC
TRBV18,TRBJ2-7,few,TRBD2,CASSPRGESEQYF,TGTGCCAGCTCCCCTCGGGGGGAGTCCGAGCAGTACTTC
TRBV20-1,TRBJ1-1,few,NA,CSATGPNTEAFF,TGCAGTGCTACAGGACCGAACACTGAAGCTTTCTTT
TRBV6-4,TRBJ2-3,many,TRBD2,CASSGLAGGTDTQYF,TGTGCCAGCAGTGGGCTAGCGGGAGGCACAGATACGCAGTATTTT
TRBV11-2,TRBJ2-5,NA,TRBD2,CASRLLAGAQETQYF,TGTGCCAGCAGGTTACTAGCGGGTGCCCAAGAGACCCAGTACTTC
TRBV28,TRBJ1-5,NA,NA,CASSRRFRSNQPQHF,TGTGCCAGCAGTCGAAGATTCAGGAGCAATCAGCCCCAGCATTTT